The 26 T cell receptor beta chains listed next were all sequenced from one sample in a study of cytomegalovirus exposure and HLA in healthy donors. The PCR made use of 60 Vbeta and 13 Jbeta primers. Produced via immunoSEQ multiplex PCR; TCRdb's table is partial and in-frame only. Here the sample spans about 170,000 clones, approximately 88% being singletons. The sample comprised PBMCs. These receptors all come from a boy aged 2 to 10 in good health and CMV-seronegative.

This chain links TRBV9 with TRBJ2-2, with 12 bases that match TRBD2. Germline loops: CDR1 SGDLS, CDR2 YYNGEE. The CDR3 consists of 14 residues. Germline trimming cut 4 bases from V and 6 bases from J; bases unmatched to any gene: 1. The CDR3 DNA sequence: TGTGCCAGCAGCCGACTAGCGGGGGCCGGGGAGCTGTTTTTT. Residues: CASSRLAGAGELFF. The complete variable domain, with remaining parts taken from reference TRBV9 and TRBJ2-2, reads DSGVTQTPKHLITATGQRVTLRCSPRSGDLSVYWYQQSLDQGLQFLIQYYNGEERAKGNILERFSAQQFPDLHSELNLSSLELGDSALYFCASSRLAGAGELFFGEGSRLTVL.

This clone was seen a few times. The chain couples TRBV4-1 to TRBJ2-1; 12 nucleotides line up with TRBD2. Per germline, CDR1 MGHRA and CDR2 YSYEKL. This CDR3 region has 16 residues. V lost 4 bases and J lost 6; bases outside the gene matches: 7. The CDR3 DNA reads as TGCGCCAGCAGCCCCCACCTAGCGGGGGGGGTCAATGAGCAGTTCTTC. Residues: CASSPHLAGGVNEQFF.

The rearrangement uses TRBV6-1 and TRBJ2-1; TRBD2 aligns across 9 bases. Germline CDR1 MNHNS, CDR2 SASEGT. This CDR3 region has 15 residues. V was pared by 1 base and J by 8 bases, with 6 bases of the junction left unmatched. CDR3 in amino acids: CASSEGSGRTDEQFF. CDR3 nucleotide sequence: TGTGCCAGCAGTGAAGGGAGCGGGAGGACCGATGAGCAGTTCTTC.

This clone has only a few counts. The V call is TRBV11-2, the J call TRBJ2-5; 9 nucleotides align to TRBD2. Trimming removed 6 bases from V and 1 base from J; junction bases left unmatched: 9. Germline assignment: CDR1 SGHAT and CDR2 FQNNGV. This CDR3 is 16 amino acids long. The CDR3 spells CASRDHSGGVQETQYF. CDR3 nucleotides: TGTGCCAGCAGGGACCATAGCGGGGGTGTCCAAGAGACCCAGTACTTC.

The chain uses TRBV4-3 and TRBJ1-1; D is uncertain. The CDR3 has 13 residues. V dropped 4 bases and J dropped 0 bases, with 6 bases sitting between them. Germline CDR1 LGHNA, CDR2 YSLEER. CDR3 amino acids: CASSPRVNTEAFF. In DNA, the CDR3 is TGCGCCAGCAGCCCACGGGTGAACACTGAAGCTTTCTTT.

The chain is built from TRBV5-1 and TRBJ1-1; D perhaps matches TRBD1 (6 bases). Trimming cost V 0 bases and J 1 base, with 13 bases left between them. CDR3 size: 16 residues. Germline CDR1 SGHRS, CDR2 YFSETQ. The CDR3 is CASSLVVTGRNTEAFF. CDR3 bases: TGCGCCAGCAGCTTGGTCGTGACAGGAAGGAACACTGAAGCTTTCTTT.

The chain carries TRBV4-1 and TRBJ1-5, with 7 bases lining up with TRBD1. The trim removed 0 bases at V and 2 bases at J, leaving 10 bases unmatched. Germline V gene lookup returns CDR1 MGHRA and CDR2 YSYEKL. The CDR3 contains 18 residues. The CDR3 nucleotides read TGCGCCAGCAGCCAAGATCCCAGGGGGGCAGGGGGCAATCAGCCCCAGCATTTT. Amino acid sequence: CASSQDPRGAGGNQPQHF.

This rearrangement joins TRBV7-9 to TRBJ2-3; 8 bases agree with TRBD2. The V gene's germline CDR1 is SEHNR and CDR2 FQNEAQ (reference sequence). The J segment lost 4 bases and the V segment lost 3 bases, leaving 0 bases of the junction unmatched. The CDR3 runs 13 residues. The chain's CDR3 is CASSFGGADTQYF. The CDR3 DNA is TGTGCCAGCAGCTTCGGGGGGGCAGATACGCAGTATTTT.

The rearrangement links TRBV25-1 to TRBJ1-2, with a tentative D call TRBD1 (5 bases). The CDR3 sequence is 15 residues long. Germline V lookup: CDR1 MGHDK, CDR2 SYGVNS. Trimming took 6 bases from V and 2 from J, leaving 16 bases between them. In nucleotides, the CDR3 is TGTGCCAGCAGCTCAAACAGGCTTCTCAACTATGGCTACACCTTC. Amino acids: CASSSNRLLNYGYTF.

In this sample, this clone turned up once. This chain uses TRBV5-1 with TRBJ1-1; D may be TRBD1 (5 bases). This CDR3 is built from 14 residues. Germline loops: CDR1 SGHRS, CDR2 YFSETQ. The V end lost 5 bases, the J end lost 4 bases, and 15 bases lay between the germline ends. CDR3 sequence (DNA): TGCGCCAGCAGTGCTATAGGGGAGGGCACTGAAGCTTTCTTT. Residues: CASSAIGEGTEAFF.

This chain joins TRBV19 and TRBJ2-2, with 11 bases that match TRBD1. CDR3 length: 13 amino acids. Unmatched junction bases numbered 3, after V lost 8 bases and J lost 7 bases. Germline V gives CDR1 LNHDA, CDR2 SQIVND (reference sequence). CDR3 loop: CASGQGAGGELFF. The CDR3 nucleotides are TGTGCCAGTGGACAGGGGGCGGGCGGGGAGCTGTTTTTT. The full variable domain, completed using reference TRBV19 and TRBJ2-2, is DGGITQSPKYLFRKEGQNVTLSCEQNLNHDAMYWYRQDPGQGLRLIYYSQIVNDFQKGDIAEGYSVSREKKESFPLTVTSAQKNPTAFYLCASGQGAGGELFFGEGSRLTVL.

The chain links TRBV6-6 to TRBJ2-7; 11 bases line up with TRBD1. V was clipped by 3 bases and J by 5 bases; unmatched bases: 3. The germline V gene has CDR1 MNHNY and CDR2 SVGAGI (reference sequence). The CDR3 is made up of 14 amino acids. CDR3 coding DNA: TGTGCCAGCAGTTATGGACAGGGGGCTAACGAGCAGTACTTC. Translation: CASSYGQGANEQYF.

Only a few counts were recorded for this clone. Relative to the germline gene, one junction end is altered; a read error may explain this. The rearrangement links TRBV5-1 to TRBJ2-2, with 9 bases identical to TRBD2. Germline loops: CDR1 SGHRS, CDR2 YFSETQ. This CDR3 has 17 amino acids. CDR3 bases: TGCGCCAGCAGCAACGTCCCCGGACTAGCGAATACCGGGGAGCTGTTTTTT. Residues: CASSNVPGLANTGELFF.

The chain carries TRBV15 and TRBJ1-2; a possible D gene is TRBD1 (6 bases). CDR1 and CDR2 from the germline V gene are LNHNV and YYDKDF (reference sequence). The CDR3 is 15 amino acids. V lost 0 bases and J 2 bases, leaving 10 bases between the germline ends. The CDR3 region has the DNA TGTGCCACCAGCAGAGAACAGGGACCCAACTATGGCTACACCTTC. Protein product: CATSREQGPNYGYTF.

This chain joins TRBV19 and TRBJ2-6; D gene ambiguous. CDR1 is LNHDA and CDR2 is SQIVND in the germline V gene (reference sequence). CDR3 size: 15 residues. Trimming cost V 8 bases and J 0 bases, with 11 bases left between them. CDR3 nucleotide sequence: TGTGCCAGTTTGCGAGGAAACTCTGGGGCCAACGTCCTGACTTTC. As protein: CASLRGNSGANVLTF.

The chain links TRBV7-9 to TRBJ1-2; D ambiguous. V shed 3 bases and J shed 3 bases, with 5 bases lying between them. Germline values: CDR1 SEHNR, CDR2 FQNEAQ (reference sequence). The CDR3 consists of 12 residues. CDR3 bases: TGTGCCAGCAGCTTGAGGGACTATGGCTACACCTTC. It translates to CASSLRDYGYTF.

J is TRBJ2-2 and V is TRBV5-1, with TRBD2 as a possible D gene (7 bases). This CDR3 region has 15 residues. CDR1 SGHRS and CDR2 YFSETQ come from the germline V gene. V lost 4 bases to trimming and J lost 6 bases, with 16 bases between them. The CDR3 DNA sequence: TGCGCCAGCAGCCCCAAGGGGGGGCGGGCCGGGGAGCTGTTTTTT. Its protein product is CASSPKGGRAGELFF.

This clone was observed a handful of times. The V call is TRBV29-1, the J call TRBJ1-1, with D unclear. CDR1 and CDR2 (germline): SQVTM, ANQGSEA. Deletions cut 6 bases from V and 3 bases from J, with 11 bases between. This CDR3 has 12 amino acids. The CDR3 loop reads CSVVGGYTEAFF. The DNA for the CDR3 is TGCAGCGTCGTAGGCGGGTACACTGAAGCTTTCTTT.

The chain carries TRBV18 and TRBJ2-1; weak D call: TRBD2 (6 bases). CDR3 length: 16 residues. CDR1 and CDR2 (germline): KGHSH, LQKENI. Trimming pared 8 bases from V and 7 bases from J, leaving 24 bases between. The CDR3 is CASRHGRDFFGNEQFF. The CDR3 nucleotides read TGTGCCAGCCGTCACGGGCGGGACTTCTTTGGGAATGAGCAGTTCTTC.

The chain is built from TRBV7-2 and TRBJ2-3; 12 bases align to TRBD2. The length of the CDR3 is 18 residues. V was clipped by 6 bases and J by 1 base; unmatched bases: 11. Per germline, CDR1 SGHTA and CDR2 FQGNSA. The CDR3 coding sequence is TGTGCCAGCAGACGACTAGCGGGGGTTCCCCCTGGCACAGATACGCAGTATTTT. Translation: CASRRLAGVPPGTDTQYF. The full variable domain, in which reference TRBV7-2 and TRBJ2-3 provide the parts outside the CDR3, is GAGVSQSPSNKVTEKGKDVELRCDPISGHTALYWYRQSLGQGLEFLIYFQGNSAPDKSGLPSDRFSAERTGGSVSTLTIQRTQQEDSAVYLCASRRLAGVPPGTDTQYFGPGTRLTVL.

The gene calls are TRBV4-1 and TRBJ2-3; 9 bases fit TRBD1. Per germline, CDR1 MGHRA and CDR2 YSYEKL. Trimming took 2 bases from V and 5 from J; bases not matched to a gene: 8. The length of the CDR3 is 16 residues. The CDR3: CASSQPFGQGLDTQYF. CDR3 in DNA: TGCGCCAGCAGCCAACCTTTCGGACAGGGGTTAGATACGCAGTATTTT.

The genes are TRBV5-8 and TRBJ2-7; 8 bases are shared with TRBD1. J lost 5 bases, V lost 0 bases, and 7 bases had no gene match. The germline gives CDR1 SGHTS, CDR2 YDEGEE. This CDR3 region has 15 residues. CDR3 amino acids: CASSLDHRGVDEQYF. In nucleotides, the CDR3 is TGTGCCAGCAGCTTGGACCACAGGGGGGTGGACGAGCAGTACTTC.

The V call is TRBV5-6, the J call TRBJ1-1; no firm D call. Looked up from germline, CDR1 is SGHDT and CDR2 is YYEEEE. There are 13 residues in the CDR3. The V end lost 1 base, the J end lost 1 base, and 5 bases lay between the germline ends. The CDR3 region is CASSLLPNTEAFF. The CDR3 nucleotides are TGTGCCAGCAGCTTGCTCCCGAACACTGAAGCTTTCTTT.

The chain uses TRBV5-4 and TRBJ2-1; TRBD2 matches 12 bases. V shed 3 bases and J 7 bases; nucleotides not matched to a gene: 8. In germline, CDR1 is SGHNT, CDR2 YYREEE (reference sequence). This CDR3 contains 16 residues. This CDR3 is CASSSSGRAALNEQFF. CDR3 nucleotides: TGTGCCAGCAGCTCTAGCGGGAGGGCCGCATTAAATGAGCAGTTCTTC.

This clone appeared a single time. The genes are TRBV27 and TRBJ1-1, with 9 nucleotides matching TRBD1. Trimming cost V 5 bases and J 0 bases; bases outside gene matches: 1. Germline CDR1 and CDR2: MNHEY and SMNVEV (reference sequence). The CDR3 covers 14 residues. CDR3 DNA: TGTGCCAGCAGTCGACAGGGGGTGAACACTGAAGCTTTCTTT. It translates to CASSRQGVNTEAFF.

The chain employs TRBV6-5 and TRBJ1-6; TRBD1 matches at 7 bases. J was trimmed by 1 base and V by 6 bases; bases with no gene match: 3. The CDR3 spans 15 residues. Germline CDR1 reads MNHEY; CDR2 reads SVGAGI. In nucleotides, the CDR3 is TGTGCCAGCAGCAAACAGGGGTCCTATAATTCACCCCTCCACTTT. Protein sequence: CASSKQGSYNSPLHF.